Here is one T cell receptor (beta chain) with its context. The antigen is undetermined. The data belong to a study of blood T cells in healthy people across ages. The study recruited healthy Caucasian donors from Russia who were aged about 6 to 90. Combining a sample-barcoded 5' primer with a J-beta primer mix, a second PCR ran for roughly 7 to 11 cycles. In TCRdb, the 5' RACE reads were re-called with MiXCR into one record per CDR3 protein. The table shows about 900,000 distinct CDR3 sequences, with roughly 52% occurring only once. J lost 7 bases, V lost 6 bases, and 7 bases had no gene match. The CDR3 contains 15 residues. Germline values: CDR1 SGHTA, CDR2 FQGNSA. The study, taken as a whole, reports: Naive T cell percentage showed a strong correlation with the diversity of TCR beta. With unsorted PBMCs, a conclusive comparison of naive versus antigen-experienced cells was not possible.

The rearrangement links TRBV7-2 to TRBJ1-6; 9 positions agree with TRBD1. The TCR sequence derives from a young man in good health. The sequencing sample was made of blood. For the CDR3, the DNA is TGTGCCAGCAGAGCGGACAGGGGCAACAATTCACCCCTCCACTTT. This translates into CASRADRGNNSPLHF.